This paragraph reports one T cell receptor (beta chain). Its specificity is not known. The sample comes from a study of metastatic and nonmetastatic thyroid tumors. Study details: Across blood and tumor or nodule tissue, repertoires from malignant and benign thyroid patients were compared with one another. Findings and caveats of the study: Patients with malignant thyroid tumors reportedly had significantly higher TCR beta diversity than those with benign nodules, in blood and tumor.

Thyroid surgery was performed in patients who had received no treatment beforehand. In the original workflow: Clinicopathological groups supplied CDR3 differences that were used to build a distant-metastasis classifier for papillary thyroid cancer. Using MiXCR, TCRdb reanalyzed the PCR reads. These V and J calls are TCRdb output, not the study's own analysis. Seen here are about 38,000 clones, less than 60% observed once, and the top ten hold 24%. This clonotype originated in a male donor with papillary thyroid cancer or a benign thyroid nodule (not recorded which). Some clones in this sample may be carry-over from other donors' samples. Sequenced input: tumor tissue.

The CDR3 DNA reads as TGTGCCAGCAGCCGCACGGGACAGGGGGCGGATGAGCAGTACTTC. Its protein is CASSRTGQGADEQYF. V and J are TRBV11-3 and TRBJ2-7; 12 bases fit TRBD1. The CDR3 has 15 residues. The germline V gene has CDR1 SGHNT and CDR2 YENEEA. Germline trimming cut 5 bases from V and 7 bases from J; bases unmatched to any gene: 9.